The next 21 T cell receptor beta chains were all read from a single sample in a study of read filtering for tumor transcriptome and immune sequencing. This library used roughly 400 ng RNA and molecular barcoded adaptors spanning alpha/delta and beta/gamma chains. TCRdb used MiXCR to reprocess the reads, holding one entry per CDR3 protein. The data show thousands of distinct CDR3 sequences, approximately 15% seen once. Sequenced input: a population of CD138-negative cells sorted from bone marrow. These receptors were collected from a donor aged 40 or over with multiple myeloma.

This clonotype was detected ten times or more. CDR3 loop: CASSPDRDRAKGLNTEAFF. CDR3 coding DNA: TGTGCCAGCTCACCGGACCGGGACAGGGCCAAAGGTCTGAACACTGAAGCTTTCTTT. The V gene is TRBV18, the J gene TRBJ1-1, with 9 bases fitting TRBD1. With 3 bases clipped from V and 0 bases from J, the junction kept 14 bases outside the gene matches. CDR1 is KGHSH and CDR2 is LQKENI in the germline V gene. This CDR3 has 19 residues. The complete variable domain, with remaining parts taken from reference TRBV18 and TRBJ1-1, reads NAGVMQNPRHLVRRRGQEARLRCSPMKGHSHVYWYRQLPEEGLKFMVYLQKENIIDESGMPKERFSAEFPKEGPSILRIQQVVRGDSAAYFCASSPDRDRAKGLNTEAFFGQGTRLTVV.

This clonotype is judged medium-sized (0.01 to 0.1%). The V call is TRBV13, the J call TRBJ2-1, with 9 bases matching TRBD2. Germline V gene data show CDR1 as PRHDT and CDR2 as FYEKMQ (reference sequence). With V trimmed by 1 base and J by 4 bases, 2 bases remained unmatched. The CDR3 runs to 15 residues. The CDR3 protein is CASSLASGAYNEQFF. The DNA for the CDR3 is TGTGCCAGCAGCTTAGCTAGCGGGGCTTACAATGAGCAGTTCTTC.

By its share, this clonotype is medium-sized. CDR3 sequence reads: CASSQVPGYYEQYF. CDR3 nucleotide sequence: TGCGCCAGCAGCCAAGTCCCAGGGTATTACGAGCAGTACTTC. The rearrangement uses TRBV4-1 and TRBJ2-7, with D perhaps matching TRBD1 (5 bases). CDR1 and CDR2 from the germline V gene are MGHRA and YSYEKL. Trimming pared 1 base from V and 4 bases from J, leaving 11 bases between. CDR3 length equals 14 residues.

This clonotype counts as medium-sized (0.01 to 0.1%). The chain has TRBV28 and TRBJ2-7, with D hard to call. The germline CDR1 and CDR2 sequences are MDHEN and SYDVKM. The CDR3 length is 11 residues. V was cut by 7 bases and J by 4 bases, with 8 bases left in between. In DNA, the CDR3 is TGTGCCAGCACTCCTGCTTACGAGCAGTACTTC. This gives the protein CASTPAYEQYF. Based on the CDR3 plus reference TRBV28 and TRBJ2-7, the full variable domain is DVKVTQSSRYLVKRTGEKVFLECVQDMDHENMFWYRQDPGLGLRLIYFSYDVKMKEKGDIPEGYSVSREKKERFSLILESASTNQTSMYLCASTPAYEQYFGPGTRLTVT.

By share, this clonotype ranks as medium-sized. The chain carries TRBV3-1 and TRBJ2-1; tentative D call: TRBD2 (6 bases). With 1 base removed from V and 5 bases from J, the gap between germline ends came to 9 bases. Per germline, CDR1 LGHDT and CDR2 YNNKEL (reference sequence). There are 14 residues in the CDR3. The CDR3 coding sequence is TGTGCCAGCAGCCAAGTAGCGGCCCACAATGAGCAGTTCTTC. It specifies CASSQVAAHNEQFF.

The table lists this clonotype with many counts. The genes are TRBV7-2 and TRBJ2-7, with 7 bases lining up with TRBD1. CDR3 length: 16 residues. Germline CDR1 and CDR2: SGHTA and FQGNSA. V shed 1 base and J 7 bases; nucleotides not matched to a gene: 13. The CDR3 is CASSLVAGTDYVEQYF. The CDR3 nucleotides read TGTGCCAGCAGCTTAGTCGCCGGGACAGACTACGTGGAGCAGTACTTC.

This clonotype was picked up many times. The chain has TRBV7-6 and TRBJ2-1; 7 nucleotides match TRBD1. V shed 4 bases and J 0 bases; nucleotides not matched to a gene: 6. Looked up from germline, CDR1 is SGHVS and CDR2 is FNYEAQ. The CDR3 extends over 16 amino acids. CDR3 bases: TGTGCCAGCAGCTATTCCTCAGGGGGCTCCTACAATGAGCAGTTCTTC. Protein: CASSYSSGGSYNEQFF.

By share of the sample, this clonotype is medium-sized. This chain connects TRBV19 to TRBJ2-5; the D is unclear. The CDR3 runs to 13 residues. The germline V gene encodes CDR1 LNHDA and CDR2 SQIVND (reference sequence). V lost 4 bases, J lost 1 base, and 7 bases lay in between. In DNA, the CDR3 is TGTGCCAGTAGTACGTACAGCCAAGAGACCCAGTACTTC. Encoded protein: CASSTYSQETQYF.

This clonotype is medium-sized by share. The rearrangement joins TRBV5-1 to TRBJ2-3; unclear D gene. V was cut by 6 bases and J by 3 bases, with 14 bases left in between. Germline CDR1 is SGHRS and CDR2 is YFSETQ. CDR3 length: 14 residues. CDR3 in amino acids: CASTRTLETDTQYF. The CDR3 DNA sequence: TGCGCCAGCACGCGGACCCTGGAAACAGATACGCAGTATTTT.

A single count supports this clonotype. This likely traces to a read error, being one base from a far larger clone. The chain links TRBV7-2 to TRBJ2-7; TRBD1 matches 10 bases. Looked up from germline, CDR1 is SGHTA and CDR2 is FQGNSA. Trimming at V came to 5 bases and at J to 5 bases, leaving 6 bases not matched to a gene. The CDR3 has 14 residues. CDR3 coding DNA: TGTGCCAGCAGCCCAGGACAGGGGGACAACGAGCAGTACTTC. This translates into CASSPGQGDNEQYF.

At least ten counts were recorded for this clonotype. A much larger clone lies one base from this, so it may be a read error. CDR3 in amino acids: CASSQKRGVLSGELFF. The CDR3, as DNA: TGCGCCAGCAGCCAAAAGCGGGGGGTGCTCAGCGGGGAGCTGTTTTTT. The chain carries TRBV4-3 and TRBJ2-2; TRBD2 matches at 9 bases. J lost 7 bases, V lost 2 bases, and 8 bases had no gene match. Germline CDR1 and CDR2: LGHNA and YSLEER. This CDR3 contains 16 residues.

This clonotype was seen many times. A much larger clone lies a single base off, so this may be a read error. The gene calls are TRBV11-2 and TRBJ2-1, with 9 nucleotides matching TRBD2. This CDR3 is built from 16 residues. Germline V gene sequence: CDR1 SGHAT, CDR2 FQNNGV. CDR3 in amino acids: CASSSLTSGLYNGQFF. The CDR3 nucleotides read TGTGCCAGCAGCTCGCTTACTAGCGGGCTATACAATGGGCAGTTCTTC.

The sample holds a few counts of this clonotype. Since a far larger clone is one base different, this is likely a read error. CDR3: CAGKRGGNTGELFF. The CDR3 DNA reads TGTGCCGGCAAGCGGGGGGGGAACACCGGGGAGCTGTTTTTT. This chain joins TRBV5-5 and TRBJ2-2; 10 positions agree with TRBD2. Trimming at V came to 10 bases and at J to 1 base, leaving 4 bases not matched to a gene. The germline V gene has CDR1 SGHKS and CDR2 YYEKEE (reference sequence). This CDR3 spans 14 amino acids.

On this clonotype itself: A much larger clone sits a single nucleotide away, making a read error possible. The J gene is TRBJ1-1, the V gene TRBV4-1, with unresolved D. V gave up 1 base and J gave up 1 base, with 4 bases separating them. This CDR3 is built from 13 residues. From germline, CDR1 is MGHRA and CDR2 YSYEKL. CDR3 in DNA: TGCGCCAGCAGCCAAGTCAAGAACACTGAAGCTTTCTTT. This encodes CASSQVKNTEAFF.

There are a few counts of this clonotype. This sequence is one base from a far larger clone and is likely a read error. The chain carries TRBV24-1 and TRBJ1-4, with D hard to call. The J call may be faulty, since TRBJ2-3 better matches the DNA end. The CDR3 loop spans 11 amino acids. CDR1 and CDR2 from the germline V gene are KGHDR and SFDVKD. As DNA, the CDR3 is TGTGCCACCAGTGATGGTGATGCGCAGTATTTT. This gives the protein CATSDGDAQYF.

By sample share, this clonotype is medium-sized. This chain joins TRBV5-1 and TRBJ1-5; possible D gene TRBD1, 5 bases. The CDR3 covers 13 residues. V lost 7 bases and J lost 4, with 12 bases in between. Germline CDR1 SGHRS, CDR2 YFSETQ. The CDR3, as DNA: TGCGCCAGCGAAGGGGAATGGAATCAGCCCCAGCATTTT. Amino acids: CASEGEWNQPQHF.

This clonotype has ten or more counts. The rearrangement links TRBV20-1 to TRBJ2-3, with a tentative D call TRBD2 (5 bases). V was shortened by 8 bases and J by 0 bases, with 18 bases between the two germline ends. CDR1 and CDR2 from the germline V gene are DFQATT and SNEGSKA (reference sequence). The CDR3 totals 15 residues. CDR3 in amino acids: CSPRSPGGSTDTQYF. CDR3 bases: TGCAGTCCGAGGTCTCCCGGAGGTAGCACAGATACGCAGTATTTT.

This clonotype has at least ten counts. The chain carries TRBV5-1 and TRBJ2-1; 9 bases are shared with TRBD1. This CDR3 spans 15 amino acids. Germline V gene lookup returns CDR1 SGHRS and CDR2 YFSETQ. V was clipped by 4 bases and J by 4 bases; unmatched bases: 6. CDR3 nucleotides: TGCGCCAGCAGCCCGGGGACAGGGAGATACAATGAGCAGTTCTTC. Translating gives CASSPGTGRYNEQFF.

This clonotype was found many times. The chain links TRBV19 to TRBJ2-1, with D unclear. Trimming took 5 bases from V and 0 from J, leaving 8 bases between them. CDR3 length: 14 residues. CDR1 LNHDA and CDR2 SQIVND come from the germline V gene (reference sequence). The CDR3 coding sequence is TGTGCCAGTAGTTATGGTAGCTCCTACAATGAGCAGTTCTTC. Translation: CASSYGSSYNEQFF.

This clonotype was recorded many times. The CDR3 coding sequence is TGCGCCAGCAGCCGAGGGACAGCCTTTAACACTGAAGCTTTCTTT. Translation gives CASSRGTAFNTEAFF. This chain links TRBV5-1 with TRBJ1-1; 7 bases agree with TRBD1. Trimming removed 4 bases from V and 2 bases from J; junction bases left unmatched: 8. The germline gives CDR1 SGHRS, CDR2 YFSETQ. This CDR3 is built from 15 residues. Full variable domain (missing parts from reference TRBV5-1 and TRBJ1-1): KAGVTQTPRYLIKTRGQQVTLSCSPISGHRSVSWYQQTPGQGLQFLFEYFSETQRNKGNFPGRFSGRQFSNSRSEMNVSTLELGDSALYLCASSRGTAFNTEAFFGQGTRLTVV.

The table lists this clonotype with many counts. This sequence joins TRBV20-1 and TRBJ2-3; TRBD1 matches 10 bases. The CDR3 extends over 14 amino acids. Germline V gene sequence: CDR1 DFQATT, CDR2 SNEGSKA (reference sequence). Trimming removed 5 bases from V and 4 bases from J; junction bases left unmatched: 6. This CDR3 reads CSAGDRGFSDTQYF. CDR3 DNA: TGCAGTGCTGGGGACAGGGGATTTTCAGATACGCAGTATTTT.